These 27 T cell receptor beta chains came from one sample sequenced in a study of T cells in Graves' hyperthyroidism and ophthalmopathy. TCR beta CDR3 sequences were amplified from RNA transcripts. A first-round RT-PCR of the TCR CDR3 used the HTBI primer set. TCRdb called the multiplex PCR reads again in MiXCR, with one record for every CDR3 protein. This repertoire shows hundreds of thousands of distinct CDR3 sequences, around 14% found once; its top ten account for around 5.4%. Input material: blood. The receptors originated from a woman aged 30 to 39 with Graves' hyperthyroidism that later progressed to Graves' ophthalmopathy.

This clonotype was recorded at least ten times. The junction differs from germline at one of its ends, possibly a read error. This rearrangement joins TRBV19 to TRBJ1-6; TRBD1 agrees at 8 bases. Germline CDR1 LNHDA, CDR2 SQIVND (reference sequence). The CDR3 totals 15 residues. The CDR3 DNA reads TGTACCAGTAGTAACGGGGACAGGTTGAATTCACCCCTCCACTTT. Its translation is CTSSNGDRLNSPLHF.

This clonotype has only one observation. A much more abundant neighbour one base away suggests this may be a read error. The rearrangement uses TRBV28 and TRBJ2-2, with a tentative D call TRBD2 (5 bases). CDR3 size: 14 residues. CDR1 is MDHEN, CDR2 SYDVKM, per germline. With 6 bases removed from V and 5 bases from J, the gap between germline ends came to 13 bases. The CDR3 region is CASSTLGRTGELFF. In DNA, the CDR3 is TGTGCCAGCAGCACACTAGGGAGAACCGGGGAGCTGTTTTTT.

This clonotype was seen at least ten times. This chain uses TRBV19 with TRBJ1-4; D is perhaps TRBD1 (6 bases). CDR3 length: 15 residues. The V end lost 5 bases, the J end lost 0 bases, and 10 bases lay between the germline ends. Germline V CDR1 and CDR2: LNHDA, SQIVND (reference sequence). Here the CDR3 DNA reads TGTGCCAGTAGTGGGGCAGGGGCAACTAATGAAAAACTGTTTTTT. This gives the protein CASSGAGATNEKLFF.

This clonotype was counted ten times or more. V and J are TRBV28 and TRBJ2-5; no reliable D call. The germline V gene encodes CDR1 MDHEN and CDR2 SYDVKM. This CDR3 spans 12 amino acids. The germline V and J ends were trimmed by 6 bases and 3 bases, with 8 bases remaining between them. CDR3 residues: CASRNMKETQYF. CDR3 bases: TGTGCCAGCAGGAACATGAAAGAGACCCAGTACTTC.

Details on this clonotype: With a much larger clone just one base away, this may be a read error. This chain connects TRBV20-1 to TRBJ2-4, with 9 bases that match TRBD2. The CDR3 consists of 17 residues. V lost 3 bases, J lost 2 bases, and 11 bases stayed unmatched. CDR1 and CDR2 (germline): DFQATT, SNEGSKA (reference sequence). CDR3 nucleotides: TGCAGTGCTAGTAGGCCTAGCGGGGCCGTATCCAAAAACATTCAGTACTTC. It translates to CSASRPSGAVSKNIQYF.

The V gene is TRBV7-9, the J gene TRBJ1-6; possible D gene TRBD1, 5 bases. The CDR3 extends over 14 amino acids. Germline CDR1 is SEHNR and CDR2 is FQNEAQ (reference sequence). V lost 5 bases to trimming and J lost 10 bases, with 15 bases between them. DNA of the CDR3: TGTGCCAGCAGCCCTGACAGACATAGATCACCCCTCCACTTT. Translating gives CASSPDRHRSPLHF.

The chain has TRBV10-2 and TRBJ2-7; D gene ambiguous. Looked up from germline, CDR1 is WSHSY and CDR2 is SAAADI. The CDR3 covers 14 residues. V lost 3 bases to trimming and J lost 4 bases, with 13 bases between them. CDR3 in amino acids: CASSELESGYEQYF. The DNA for the CDR3 is TGCGCCAGCAGTGAACTCGAGTCTGGTTACGAGCAGTACTTC.

This clonotype was observed at least ten times. The chain links TRBV20-1 to TRBJ2-7; D possibly corresponds to TRBD2 (6 bases). V lost 2 bases and J lost 1, with 15 bases in between. CDR1 DFQATT and CDR2 SNEGSKA come from the germline V gene (reference sequence). The CDR3 has 15 residues. The CDR3 DNA sequence: TGCAGTGCTAGAATAATGTCTAGCGATTCCTACGAGCAGTACTTC. It specifies CSARIMSSDSYEQYF.

J is TRBJ2-7 and V is TRBV28; no clear D. V was pared by 5 bases and J by 2 bases, with 13 bases between. CDR1 is MDHEN, CDR2 SYDVKM, per germline. This CDR3 has 14 amino acids. CDR3 DNA sequence: TGTGCCAGCAGTCCCCCCCGGGCCCCCTACGAGCAGTACTTC. Its protein product is CASSPPRAPYEQYF.

This clonotype was detected once. This chain connects TRBV19 to TRBJ2-7; 13 nucleotides agree with TRBD2. Germline V gene data show CDR1 as LNHDA and CDR2 as SQIVND (reference sequence). The CDR3 extends over 16 amino acids. V lost 5 bases, J lost 3 bases, and 7 bases stayed unmatched. CDR3 DNA sequence: TGTGCCAGTAGTTCAGGACTAGCGGGAGAGCACTACGAGCAGTACTTC. Translation: CASSSGLAGEHYEQYF.

This clonotype was counted many times. The chain carries TRBV2 and TRBJ2-1, with 7 bases fitting TRBD1. The length of the CDR3 is 14 residues. The V and J ends lost 9 bases and 15 bases, in that order; junction bases with no gene match: 20. CDR1 and CDR2 from the germline V gene are SNHLY and FYNNEI. DNA for the CDR3: TGTGCCAGTGCTCCCCAGCATGGGACAGCACGTTTGTTCTTC. This codes for CASAPQHGTARLFF.

This clonotype was recorded at least ten times. Written as DNA, the CDR3 is TGTGCCAGCAGCTTATTCACGGGCTCCTACGAGCAGTACTTC. Translation gives CASSLFTGSYEQYF. This chain joins TRBV7-2 and TRBJ2-7; D is uncertain. CDR3 length: 14 amino acids. Trimming took 2 bases from V and 0 from J, leaving 8 bases between them. CDR1 is SGHTA, CDR2 FQGNSA, per germline.

V and J are TRBV10-3 and TRBJ2-7; the D gene is possibly TRBD1 (6 bases). V was shortened by 3 bases and J by 2 bases, with 17 bases between the two germline ends. The CDR3 spans 16 residues. The germline CDR1 and CDR2 sequences are ENHRY and SYGVKD. The CDR3 coding sequence is TGTGCCATCAGTGATGACAGGAGGACCTCTCCCTACGAGCAGTACTTC. Protein product: CAISDDRRTSPYEQYF.

This clonotype appeared many times. V gene TRBV11-3 combines with J gene TRBJ2-1; TRBD2 aligns across 15 bases. The length of the CDR3 is 18 residues. The V gene end was trimmed by 10 bases and the J gene end by 0 bases; junction bases not matched to a gene: 10. CDR1 and CDR2 from the germline V gene are SGHNT and YENEEA. CDR3: CATSRKGLAGGSYNEQFF. In nucleotides, the CDR3 is TGTGCCACCTCTAGAAAGGGACTAGCGGGAGGCTCCTACAATGAGCAGTTCTTC.

Note on this clonotype: A read error may be the cause here, since a much bigger clone is one base away. This rearrangement joins TRBV6-2 or TRBV6-3 to TRBJ2-5, with D perhaps being TRBD1 or TRBD2 (5 bases each). CDR3 length: 15 residues. In germline, CDR1 is MNHEY, CDR2 SVGEGT. This CDR3 is CASSYSNGAGESQYF. The CDR3 bases are TGTGCCAGCAGTTACTCGAACGGGGCCGGAGAGTCCCAGTACTTC.

This clonotype was seen at least ten times. CDR3: CAIQEMGVRVTEAFF. CDR3 in DNA: TGTGCTATACAAGAGATGGGGGTGAGGGTGACTGAAGCTTTCTTT. The V call is TRBV28, the J call TRBJ1-1, with a tentative D call TRBD1 (5 bases). CDR3 length equals 15 residues. Germline V gene sequence: CDR1 MDHEN, CDR2 SYDVKM.

The chain carries TRBV19 and TRBJ2-2; 9 nucleotides align to TRBD1. The CDR3 is 16 residues long. With V trimmed by 6 bases and J by 3 bases, 8 bases remained unmatched. Germline V gives CDR1 LNHDA, CDR2 SQIVND (reference sequence). As DNA, the CDR3 is TGTGCCAGTAGGGACAGGGGTGATGGGTACACCGGGGAGCTGTTTTTT. Protein sequence: CASRDRGDGYTGELFF.

This clonotype was observed many times. The chain employs TRBV7-9 and TRBJ1-3; 9 bases are a match to TRBD1. J was trimmed by 0 bases and V by 7 bases; bases with no gene match: 7. The CDR3 is 16 amino acids. CDR1 is SEHNR, CDR2 FQNEAQ, per germline (reference sequence). CDR3 in DNA: TGTGCCAGCAACAATCTGGGACAGGGCTCTGGAAACACCATATATTTT. Residues: CASNNLGQGSGNTIYF.

The chain employs TRBV3-1 and TRBJ2-7; TRBD2 aligns across 10 bases. The CDR3 spans 15 residues. Germline CDR1 reads LGHDT; CDR2 reads YNNKEL (reference sequence). The J segment lost 3 bases and the V segment lost 1 base, leaving 3 bases of the junction unmatched. CDR3 bases: TGTGCCAGCAGCCAAGGACTAGCGGGTGACTACGAGCAGTACTTC. Amino acid sequence: CASSQGLAGDYEQYF.

In this sample, this clonotype turned up many times. V usage is TRBV28 and J usage is TRBJ2-7, with D perhaps matching TRBD2 (6 bases). The V end lost 7 bases, the J end lost 6 bases, and 22 bases lay between the germline ends. This CDR3 has 15 residues. Germline CDR1 and CDR2: MDHEN and SYDVKM. CDR3 coding DNA: TGTGCCAGCATTAAACCGGGACTGGGGTACGCCGAGCAGTACTTC. Its translation: CASIKPGLGYAEQYF.

In this sample, this clonotype turned up many times. The J gene is TRBJ1-1, the V gene TRBV3-1, with no clear D. CDR1 is LGHDT and CDR2 is YNNKEL in the germline V gene (reference sequence). This CDR3 comprises 16 residues. Trimming took off 4 bases at V and 0 bases at J, with 15 bases between the two ends. This CDR3 is CASSLRTGWVNTEAFF. The DNA for the CDR3 is TGTGCCAGCAGCCTCCGGACGGGGTGGGTGAACACTGAAGCTTTCTTT.

V and J are TRBV30 and TRBJ2-7, with D tentatively TRBD2 (5 bases). The V gene's germline CDR1 is GTSNPN and CDR2 SVGIG (reference sequence). This CDR3 region has 13 residues. V was trimmed by 4 bases and J by 5 bases, leaving 15 bases between them. The CDR3 DNA is TGTGCCTGGAACTCTGTCGGGGAGAACGAGCAGTACTTC. Translated, it gives CAWNSVGENEQYF.

This clonotype was found a few times. The chain combines TRBV6-1 with TRBJ2-1; 13 nucleotides align to TRBD2. With 8 bases clipped from V and 8 bases from J, the junction kept 3 bases outside the gene matches. The CDR3 has 13 amino acids. Germline V gene data show CDR1 as MNHNS and CDR2 as SASEGT. The CDR3, as DNA: TGTGCCAGCGAACTAGCGGGAGGGCATGAGCAGTTCTTC. Amino acid sequence: CASELAGGHEQFF.

The chain couples TRBV28 to TRBJ2-3; 7 bases map to TRBD2. Germline V gene lookup returns CDR1 MDHEN and CDR2 SYDVKM. This CDR3 has 15 residues. V lost 10 bases and J lost 3; bases outside the gene matches: 13. CDR3 nucleotides: TGTGCCAACAGCGGGGCGCCTAGGAGTACAGATACGCAGTATTTT. This codes for CANSGAPRSTDTQYF.

In its sample, this clonotype was seen many times. This rearrangement joins TRBV20-1 to TRBJ2-1, with D possibly matching TRBD2 (5 bases). The CDR3 totals 11 residues. Germline CDR1 DFQATT, CDR2 SNEGSKA (reference sequence). Trimming stripped 0 bases from V and 15 bases from J, with 12 bases between. CDR3: CSARDGIAWFF. The CDR3 DNA reads as TGCAGTGCTAGAGATGGGATAGCGTGGTTCTTC.

This clonotype was recorded at least ten times. CDR3 DNA sequence: TGTGCCAGCAGCCCCGCCGCCCCGGGGATAAGGGGGGAGCTGTTTTTT. Encoded protein: CASSPAAPGIRGELFF. This chain joins TRBV7-2 and TRBJ2-2; D might be TRBD2 (5 bases). The CDR3 is made up of 16 amino acids. Trimming removed 5 bases from V and 8 bases from J, with 21 bases in between. Germline CDR1 and CDR2: SGHTA and FQGNSA.

About this clonotype: Its ends do not fully match the called genes, so a read error is possible. CDR3 nucleotide sequence: TGTGCTAGCAGCTTAGTGGTCCCGACGGGGAACACCGGGGAGCTGTTTTTT. Translation gives CASSLVVPTGNTGELFF. The chain couples TRBV7-7 to TRBJ2-2, with no clear D. This CDR3 region has 17 residues. Germline V gives CDR1 SSHAT, CDR2 FNYEAQ (reference sequence).